Below, one T cell receptor (beta chain) is given with its context. This may be a read error, as it is one base from a much larger clone. The data stem from a study of type 1 and type 2 diabetes patients. PCR was run on genomic DNA. A primer set of 30 forward and 13 reverse primers amplified the CDR3. Each CDR3 protein is one row after TCRdb ran MiXCR on the multiplex PCR reads. This sample has some 250,000 distinct CDR3 sequences, with more than 45% found just once. Germline assignment: CDR1 SGHDN and CDR2 FVKESK. The CDR3 spans 12 residues. Trimming took off 0 bases at V and 3 bases at J, with 3 bases between the two ends.

The sequencing input was peripheral blood mononuclear cells (PBMCs). The rearrangement uses TRBV14 and TRBJ2-7; D not resolved. This clonotype was sampled from a man younger than 35 with type 2 diabetes. CDR3 bases: TGTGCCAGCAGCCAAGACCTCTACGAGCAGTACTTC. Translated: CASSQDLYEQYF.